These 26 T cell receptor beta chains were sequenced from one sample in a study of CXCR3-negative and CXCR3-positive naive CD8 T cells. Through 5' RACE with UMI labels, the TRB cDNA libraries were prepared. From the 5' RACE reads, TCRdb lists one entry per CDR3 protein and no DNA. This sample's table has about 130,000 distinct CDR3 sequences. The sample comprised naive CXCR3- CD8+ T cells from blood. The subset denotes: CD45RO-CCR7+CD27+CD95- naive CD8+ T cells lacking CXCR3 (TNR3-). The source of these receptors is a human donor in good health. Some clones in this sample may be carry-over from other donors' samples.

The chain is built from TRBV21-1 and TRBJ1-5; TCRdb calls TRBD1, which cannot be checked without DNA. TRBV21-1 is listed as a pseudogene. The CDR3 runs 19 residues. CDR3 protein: CASSKPTPLRQSDLQPQHF.

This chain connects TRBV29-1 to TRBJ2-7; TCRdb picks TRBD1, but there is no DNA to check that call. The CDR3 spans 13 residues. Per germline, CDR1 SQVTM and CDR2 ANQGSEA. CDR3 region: CSVAQGNSYEQYF.

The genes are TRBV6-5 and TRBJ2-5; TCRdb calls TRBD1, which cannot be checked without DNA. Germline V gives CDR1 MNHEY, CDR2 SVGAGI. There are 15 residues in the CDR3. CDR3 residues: CASSPGGGHGGTQYF.

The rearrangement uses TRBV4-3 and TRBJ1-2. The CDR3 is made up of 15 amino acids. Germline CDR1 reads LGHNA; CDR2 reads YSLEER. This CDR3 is CASSPAVGLRYGYTF.

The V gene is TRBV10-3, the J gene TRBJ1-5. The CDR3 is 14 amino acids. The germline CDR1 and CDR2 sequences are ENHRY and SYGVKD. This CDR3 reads CAISESTRNQPQHF.

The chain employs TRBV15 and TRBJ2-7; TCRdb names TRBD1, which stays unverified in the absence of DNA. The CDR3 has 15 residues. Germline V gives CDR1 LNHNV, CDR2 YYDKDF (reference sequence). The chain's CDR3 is CATSRDKGLAYEQYF.

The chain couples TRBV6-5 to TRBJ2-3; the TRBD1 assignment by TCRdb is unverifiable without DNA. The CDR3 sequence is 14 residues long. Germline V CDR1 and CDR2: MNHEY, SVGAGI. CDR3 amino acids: CASSRGAVLDTQYF.

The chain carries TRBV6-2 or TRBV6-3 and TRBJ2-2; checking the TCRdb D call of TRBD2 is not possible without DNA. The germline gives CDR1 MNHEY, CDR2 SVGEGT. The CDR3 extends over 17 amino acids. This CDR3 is CASSYYPQAPNTGELFF.

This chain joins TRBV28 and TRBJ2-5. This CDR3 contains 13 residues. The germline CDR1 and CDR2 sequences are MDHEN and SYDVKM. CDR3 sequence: CASSPTSSTAQYF.

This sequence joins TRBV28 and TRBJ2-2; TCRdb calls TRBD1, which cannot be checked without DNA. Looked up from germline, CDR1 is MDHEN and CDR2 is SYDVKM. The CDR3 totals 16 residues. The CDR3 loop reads CASSLLRAANTGELFF. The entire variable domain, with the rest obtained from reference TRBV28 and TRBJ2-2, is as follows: DVKVTQSSRYLVKRTGEKVFLECVQDMDHENMFWYRQDPGLGLRLIYFSYDVKMKEKGDIPEGYSVSREKKERFSLILESASTNQTSMYLCASSLLRAANTGELFFGEGSRLTVL.

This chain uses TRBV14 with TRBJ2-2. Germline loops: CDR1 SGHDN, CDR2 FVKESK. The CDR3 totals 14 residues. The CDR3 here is CASSQVGNTGELFF.

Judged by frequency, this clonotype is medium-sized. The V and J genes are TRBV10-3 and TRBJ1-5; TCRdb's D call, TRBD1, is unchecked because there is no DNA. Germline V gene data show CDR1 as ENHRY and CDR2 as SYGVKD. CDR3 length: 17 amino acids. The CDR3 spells CAISAQGLPAANQPQHF.

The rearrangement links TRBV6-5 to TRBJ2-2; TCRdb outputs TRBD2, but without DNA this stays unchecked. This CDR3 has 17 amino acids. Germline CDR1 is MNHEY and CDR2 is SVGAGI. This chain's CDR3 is CASSYFGLAGDTGELFF.

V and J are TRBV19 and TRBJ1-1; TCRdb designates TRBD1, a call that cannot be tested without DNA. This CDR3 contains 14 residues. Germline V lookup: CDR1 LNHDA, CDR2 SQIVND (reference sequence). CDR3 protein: CASSIAGKNTEAFF.

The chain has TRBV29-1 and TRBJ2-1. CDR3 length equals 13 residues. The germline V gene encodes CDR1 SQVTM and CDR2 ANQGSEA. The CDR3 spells CSIPTSFDNEQFF.

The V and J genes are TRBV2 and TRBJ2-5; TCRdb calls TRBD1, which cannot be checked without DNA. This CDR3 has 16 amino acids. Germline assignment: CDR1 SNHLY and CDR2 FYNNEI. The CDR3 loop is CASSESRGPAQETQYF.

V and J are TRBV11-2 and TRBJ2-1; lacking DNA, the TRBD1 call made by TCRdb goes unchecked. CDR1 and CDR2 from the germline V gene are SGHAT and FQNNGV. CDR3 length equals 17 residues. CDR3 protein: CASSLGVGAVNYNEQFF.

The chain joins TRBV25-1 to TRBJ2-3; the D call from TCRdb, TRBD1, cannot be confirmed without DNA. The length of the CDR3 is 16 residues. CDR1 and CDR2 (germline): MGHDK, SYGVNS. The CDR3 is CASSDPPGLDPDTQYF.

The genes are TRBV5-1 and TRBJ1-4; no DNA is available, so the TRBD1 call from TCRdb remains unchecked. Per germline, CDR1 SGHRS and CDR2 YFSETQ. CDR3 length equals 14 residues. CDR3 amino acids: CASSFWGNSEKLFF.

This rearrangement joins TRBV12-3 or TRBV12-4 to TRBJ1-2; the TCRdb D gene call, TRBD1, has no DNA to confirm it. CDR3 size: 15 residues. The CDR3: CASSTQTGGFGGYTF.

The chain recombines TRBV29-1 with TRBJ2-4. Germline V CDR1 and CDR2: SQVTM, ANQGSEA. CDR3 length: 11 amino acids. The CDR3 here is CSVAAGNIQYF.

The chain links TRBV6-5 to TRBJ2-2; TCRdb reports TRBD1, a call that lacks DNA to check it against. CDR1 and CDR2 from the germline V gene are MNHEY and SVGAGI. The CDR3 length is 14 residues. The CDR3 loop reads CASRLQGYTGELFF.

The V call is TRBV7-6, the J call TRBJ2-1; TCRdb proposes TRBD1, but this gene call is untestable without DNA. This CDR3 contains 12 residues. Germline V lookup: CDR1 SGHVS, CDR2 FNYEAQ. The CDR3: CASSSWGNEQFF.

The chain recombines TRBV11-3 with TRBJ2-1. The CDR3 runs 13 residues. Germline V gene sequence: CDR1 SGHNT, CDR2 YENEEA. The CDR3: CASSSRTSNEQLF. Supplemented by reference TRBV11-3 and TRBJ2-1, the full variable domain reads EAGVVQSPRYKIIEKKQPVAFWCNPISGHNTLYWYLQNLGQGPELLIRYENEEAVDDSQLPKDRFSAERLKGVDSTLKIQPAELGDSAVYLCASSSRTSNEQLFGPGTRLTVL.

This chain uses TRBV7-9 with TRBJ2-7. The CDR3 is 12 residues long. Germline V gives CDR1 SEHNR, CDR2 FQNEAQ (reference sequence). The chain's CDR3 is CASSLGRREQYF.

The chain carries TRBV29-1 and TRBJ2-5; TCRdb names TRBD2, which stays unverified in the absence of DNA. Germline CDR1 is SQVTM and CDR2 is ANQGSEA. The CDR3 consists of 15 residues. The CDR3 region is CSVELAGDAQETQYF.